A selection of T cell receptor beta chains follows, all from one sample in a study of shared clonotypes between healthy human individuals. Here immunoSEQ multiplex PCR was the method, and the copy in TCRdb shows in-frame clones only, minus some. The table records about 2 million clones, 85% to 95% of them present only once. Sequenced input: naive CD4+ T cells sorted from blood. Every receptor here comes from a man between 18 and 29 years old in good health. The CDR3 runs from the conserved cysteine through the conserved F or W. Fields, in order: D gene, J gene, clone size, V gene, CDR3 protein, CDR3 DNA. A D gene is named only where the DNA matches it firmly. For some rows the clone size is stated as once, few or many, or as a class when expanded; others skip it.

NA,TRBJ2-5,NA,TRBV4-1,CASSRAGPETQYF,TGCGCCAGCAGCCGAGCCGGCCCAGAGACCCAGTACTTC
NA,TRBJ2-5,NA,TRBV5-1,CASSLGQAAETQYF,TGCGCCAGCAGCTTGGGACAGGCGGCGGAGACCCAGTACTTC
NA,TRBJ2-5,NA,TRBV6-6,CASSLVETQYF,TGTGCCAGCAGTCTAGTTGAGACCCAGTACTTC
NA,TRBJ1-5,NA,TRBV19,CASSIERGGQPQHF,TGTGCCAGTAGTATAGAGAGGGGAGGGCAGCCCCAGCATTTT
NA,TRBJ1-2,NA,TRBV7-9,CASSPLGHSTNYGYTF,TGTGCCAGCAGCCCGCTGGGACATTCTACTAACTATGGCTACACCTTC
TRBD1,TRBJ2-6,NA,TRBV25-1,CASTRQGAGVGANVLTF,TGTGCCAGCACCAGACAGGGGGCGGGCGTTGGGGCCAACGTCCTGACTTTC
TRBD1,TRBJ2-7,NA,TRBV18,CASSPPGQGGPYEQYF,TGTGCCAGCTCTCCACCTGGACAGGGTGGGCCCTACGAGCAGTACTTC
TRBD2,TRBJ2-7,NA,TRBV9,CASSVGSGSPEQYF,TGTGCCAGCAGCGTAGGGAGCGGGAGCCCCGAGCAGTACTTC
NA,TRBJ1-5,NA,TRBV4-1,CASSQGVSSHSNQPQHF,TGCGCCAGCAGCCAAGGGGTGAGCAGCCATAGCAATCAGCCCCAGCATTTT
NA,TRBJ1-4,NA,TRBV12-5,CASGLVDSIEKLFF,TGTGCTAGTGGTTTGGTGGACAGTATTGAAAAACTGTTTTTT
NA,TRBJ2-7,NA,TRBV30,CAWSARPFTGISYEQYF,TGTGCCTGGAGTGCCCGCCCCTTTACAGGGATATCCTACGAGCAGTACTTC
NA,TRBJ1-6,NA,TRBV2,CASSEVPNSPLHF,TGTGCCAGCAGTGAGGTTCCAAATTCACCCCTCCACTTT
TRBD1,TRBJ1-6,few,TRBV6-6,CASSPRQGAYNSPLHF,TGTGCCAGCAGTCCCCGACAGGGGGCCTATAATTCACCCCTCCACTTT
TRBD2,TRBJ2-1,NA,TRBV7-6,CASSLDRGEGYNEQFF,TGTGCCAGCAGCTTAGATCGGGGGGAGGGGTACAATGAGCAGTTCTTC
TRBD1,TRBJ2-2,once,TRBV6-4,CASGDSNTGELFF,TGTGCCAGCGGGGACAGTAACACCGGGGAGCTGTTTTTT
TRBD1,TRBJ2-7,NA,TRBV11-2,CASSLAGGPYEQYF,TGTGCCAGCAGCTTGGCAGGGGGCCCCTACGAGCAGTACTTC